What follows are 32 T cell receptor beta chains derived from one specimen sequenced in a study of identical twins. Each CDR3 protein is one row after TCRdb ran MiXCR on the 5' RACE reads. The sample lists hundreds of thousands of distinct CDR3 sequences, around 22% seen once, with approximately 0.5% in the top ten. The same data also contributed to another study, on yellow fever vaccine responses in identical twins.

Sequencing was done on a sample of CD4+ T cells sorted from blood. These receptor sequences come from a woman under 30 in good health.

V usage is TRBV5-1 and J usage is TRBJ2-7; 8 bases agree with TRBD2. This CDR3 spans 14 amino acids. Germline loops: CDR1 SGHRS, CDR2 YFSETQ. J lost 0 bases, V lost 4 bases, and 3 bases had no gene match. The CDR3 protein is CASSITSGSYEQYF. CDR3 nucleotide sequence: TGCGCCAGCAGCATCACTAGCGGCTCCTACGAGCAGTACTTC.

A remark on this clonotype: One junction end disagrees with the germline gene, perhaps due to a read error. The V gene is TRBV12-3 or TRBV12-4, the J gene TRBJ2-2, with 9 bases that match TRBD2. This CDR3 region has 16 residues. CDR3 coding DNA: TGTGCCAGCAGATTAGGACTAGCGACATATGAAGGGGAGCTGTTTTTT. This encodes CASRLGLATYEGELFF.

This clonotype showed up just a few times. The V gene is TRBV10-3, the J gene TRBJ1-1; 8 bases line up with TRBD1. Germline values: CDR1 ENHRY, CDR2 SYGVKD. The length of the CDR3 is 15 residues. The V gene end was trimmed by 6 bases and the J gene end by 5 bases; junction bases not matched to a gene: 11. The CDR3 bases are TGTGCCATCAGGGAACGAACAGGGGGGGAGACTGAAGCTTTCTTT. This gives the protein CAIRERTGGETEAFF.

The chain joins TRBV7-8 to TRBJ2-1; D call uncertain. CDR3 size: 15 residues. Trimming pared 5 bases from V and 8 bases from J, leaving 19 bases between. The germline gives CDR1 SGHVS, CDR2 FQNEAQ. CDR3 sequence reads: CASSTPIRASDEQFF. In DNA, the CDR3 is TGTGCCAGCAGCACACCGATACGTGCGTCGGATGAGCAGTTCTTC.

The chain joins TRBV20-1 to TRBJ1-5; TRBD1 agrees at 8 bases. With 4 bases clipped from V and 5 bases from J, the junction kept 4 bases outside the gene matches. Germline V lookup: CDR1 DFQATT, CDR2 SNEGSKA (reference sequence). The CDR3 covers 13 residues. The CDR3 region has the DNA TGCAGTGCTATTGGACAGGGCGATCAGCCCCAGCATTTT. Protein product: CSAIGQGDQPQHF.

This chain connects TRBV19 to TRBJ2-4, with unresolved D. There are 12 residues in the CDR3. The V gene's germline CDR1 is LNHDA and CDR2 SQIVND (reference sequence). Deletions cut 0 bases from V and 7 bases from J, with 4 bases between. In DNA form, the CDR3 reads TGTGCCAGTAGTATAGACCCGAACATTCAGTACTTC. Its protein is CASSIDPNIQYF.

This chain links TRBV29-1 with TRBJ2-1, with D perhaps matching TRBD1 or TRBD2 (5 bases each). The V gene's germline CDR1 is SQVTM and CDR2 ANQGSEA. The CDR3 loop spans 12 amino acids. The V gene lost 4 bases and the J gene lost 10 bases, with 14 bases spanning the gap. For the CDR3, the DNA is TGCAGCGTTGTGGGTGGGGGAGAAGAGCAGTTCTTC. It codes for CSVVGGGEEQFF.

DNA for the CDR3: TGTGCCAGCAGCTCCAGCGGGACGAGCGCAGATACGCAGTATTTT. Amino acid sequence: CASSSSGTSADTQYF. The chain combines TRBV12-3 or TRBV12-4 with TRBJ2-3; 7 bases are a match to TRBD2. The CDR3 loop spans 15 amino acids. Losses at the gene ends were 6 bases for V and 4 bases for J; bases not matched to a gene: 10.

The V gene is TRBV20-1, the J gene TRBJ2-5, with 7 bases that match TRBD2. Germline lookup yields CDR1 DFQATT and CDR2 SNEGSKA (reference sequence). After removal of 0 bases from V and 5 bases from J, the junction contained 9 bases not matched to a gene. The CDR3 covers 15 residues. CDR3 sequence: CSARDGLAVMETQYF. The CDR3 nucleotides read TGCAGTGCTAGAGACGGGCTAGCGGTGATGGAGACCCAGTACTTC.

This clonotype has just a few counts. The V and J genes are TRBV10-3 and TRBJ2-2; 7 bases are a match to TRBD2. The V gene's germline CDR1 is ENHRY and CDR2 SYGVKD. The CDR3 totals 16 residues. The V segment lost 10 bases and the J segment 1 base; nucleotides outside the gene matches: 12. CDR3 coding DNA: TGTGCCACCACGGGGGGTGGGACGGAGAACACCGGGGAGCTGTTTTTT. Translating it yields CATTGGGTENTGELFF.

V is TRBV9 and J is TRBJ1-3; D might be TRBD1 (6 bases). This CDR3 is built from 12 residues. CDR1 is SGDLS and CDR2 is YYNGEE in the germline V gene. Trimming stripped 3 bases from V and 11 bases from J, with 12 bases between. Here the CDR3 DNA reads TGTGCCAGCAGCGCTTCAGGGGATGCCATATATTTT. Protein sequence: CASSASGDAIYF.

This clonotype appeared a few times. This sequence joins TRBV7-6 and TRBJ2-4; tentative D call: TRBD1 (5 bases). Per the germline V gene, CDR1 is SGHVS and CDR2 is FNYEAQ. The CDR3 loop spans 15 amino acids. The V gene lost 5 bases and the J gene lost 3 bases, with 14 bases spanning the gap. Here the CDR3 reads CASSAGTGGKNIQYF. As DNA, the CDR3 is TGTGCCAGCAGCGCAGGAACAGGCGGCAAAAACATTCAGTACTTC.

The chain joins TRBV20-1 to TRBJ1-1; 8 bases align to TRBD1. Germline values: CDR1 DFQATT, CDR2 SNEGSKA (reference sequence). The CDR3 totals 14 residues. J was trimmed by 1 base and V by 4 bases; bases with no gene match: 5. CDR3 sequence reads: CSATGGRANTEAFF. The CDR3 coding sequence is TGCAGTGCTACAGGGGGCAGGGCGAACACTGAAGCTTTCTTT.

This clonotype has only a few counts. The V gene is TRBV16, the J gene TRBJ2-3, with no clear D. This CDR3 has 14 amino acids. CDR1 is KGHSY and CDR2 is FQNENV in the germline V gene. V gave up 1 base and J gave up 2 bases, with 7 bases separating them. CDR3 region: CASSQLAATDTQYF. CDR3 sequence (DNA): TGTGCCAGCAGCCAATTGGCAGCCACAGATACGCAGTATTTT.

Here the CDR3 DNA reads TGTGCCAGCAGCTTAGGACAGGGGGCGCCCCGGGGGAATGAGCAGTTCTTC. It is translated as CASSLGQGAPRGNEQFF. V usage is TRBV7-9 and J usage is TRBJ2-1, with TRBD1 matching 10 bases. Germline values: CDR1 SEHNR, CDR2 FQNEAQ (reference sequence). CDR3 length: 17 residues. J gave up 7 bases and V 1 base, and 10 bases lay outside the gene matches.

This clonotype has at least ten counts. The chain's CDR3 is CASSSHSNQPQHF. Here the CDR3 DNA reads TGTGCCAGCAGTTCTCATAGCAATCAGCCCCAGCATTTT. The chain carries TRBV6-5 and TRBJ1-5; D gene unclear. In germline, CDR1 is MNHEY, CDR2 SVGAGI. The CDR3 runs to 13 residues. V was trimmed by 4 bases and J by 0 bases, leaving 4 bases between them.

This chain uses TRBV12-3 or TRBV12-4 with TRBJ2-3; tentatively, D is TRBD1 or TRBD2 (6 bases each). The CDR3 is 16 residues long. Trimming removed 0 bases at V and 2 bases at J, with 12 bases between. The CDR3 region is CASSLAGGRHTDTQYF. CDR3 DNA: TGTGCCAGCAGTTTAGCGGGGGGCAGACACACAGATACGCAGTATTTT.

The rearrangement joins TRBV6-5 to TRBJ1-1; D remains unclear. The CDR3 has 15 amino acids. Germline assignment: CDR1 MNHEY and CDR2 SVGAGI. V was shortened by 0 bases and J by 3 bases, with 11 bases between the two germline ends. DNA for the CDR3: TGTGCCAGCAGTTACTCGAAGGTATTCCACACTGAAGCTTTCTTT. Amino acids: CASSYSKVFHTEAFF.

A few counts support this clonotype. The rearrangement links TRBV20-1 to TRBJ2-7; 12 positions match TRBD2. The CDR3 covers 13 residues. Germline V CDR1 and CDR2: DFQATT, SNEGSKA (reference sequence). With V trimmed by 6 bases and J by 3 bases, 3 bases remained unmatched. CDR3 protein: CSASTSGSYEQYF. The CDR3 DNA is TGCAGTGCCTCGACTAGCGGGAGCTACGAGCAGTACTTC.

V and J are TRBV5-1 and TRBJ1-1; 8 bases align to TRBD1. Unmatched junction bases numbered 15, after V lost 6 bases and J lost 2 bases. Germline V gene lookup returns CDR1 SGHRS and CDR2 YFSETQ. The CDR3 runs to 17 residues. CDR3 residues: CASTLQASGTGNTEAFF. The CDR3 DNA is TGCGCCAGCACCCTTCAAGCCTCCGGGACAGGTAACACTGAAGCTTTCTTT.

As to this clonotype: One end of the junction fails to match germline, which may point to a read error. V usage is TRBV15 and J usage is TRBJ2-2, with a possible D match to TRBD1 (5 bases). The CDR3 is made up of 17 amino acids. The V gene's germline CDR1 is LNHNV and CDR2 YYDKDF (reference sequence). The CDR3 DNA follows: TGTGCCACCAGCGGAGAAGGGGTGGGCGCTAACACCGGGGAGCTGTTTTTT. Amino acids: CATSGEGVGANTGELFF.

This chain connects TRBV6-1 to TRBJ1-1; D is possibly TRBD1 (6 bases). The CDR3 is 15 residues long. Between the trimmed V and J ends, which lost 6 bases and 0 bases, there was a span of 14 bases. CDR1 and CDR2 from the germline V gene are MNHNS and SASEGT. CDR3 nucleotides: TGTGCCAGCAGCACCGGGACAACTATGAACACTGAAGCTTTCTTT. Its translation is CASSTGTTMNTEAFF.

This clonotype has a handful of counts. The chain links TRBV20-1 to TRBJ2-1; the match to TRBD2 covers 12 bases. The germline gives CDR1 DFQATT, CDR2 SNEGSKA (reference sequence). This CDR3 contains 13 residues. Trimming removed 5 bases from V and 6 bases from J; junction bases left unmatched: 2. CDR3 nucleotides: TGCAGTGCTGCGACTAGCGGGGGCAATGAGCAGTTCTTC. Encoded protein: CSAATSGGNEQFF.

The genes are TRBV2 and TRBJ1-1, with D unresolved. V lost 4 bases and J lost 6, with 12 bases in between. The CDR3 has 13 amino acids. Looked up from germline, CDR1 is SNHLY and CDR2 is FYNNEI. In DNA form, the CDR3 reads TGTGCCAGCAGTGGGGAGGGTATCGCTGAAGCTTTCTTT. Translated, it gives CASSGEGIAEAFF.

The chain carries TRBV2 and TRBJ1-1, with D possibly matching TRBD1 (5 bases). The CDR3 is 12 amino acids. V was clipped by 6 bases and J by 1 base, with 6 bases between them. Per germline, CDR1 SNHLY and CDR2 FYNNEI. CDR3 residues: CASRDTNTEAFF. The CDR3 DNA follows: TGTGCCAGCAGGGACACGAACACTGAAGCTTTCTTT.

The chain uses TRBV2 and TRBJ2-5; D perhaps matches TRBD2 (5 bases). This CDR3 spans 15 amino acids. The germline V gene has CDR1 SNHLY and CDR2 FYNNEI. Between the trimmed V and J ends, which lost 3 bases and 7 bases, there was a span of 18 bases. Here the CDR3 reads CASSDPGSTKRTQYF. CDR3 in DNA: TGTGCCAGCAGTGACCCGGGATCGACCAAGAGGACCCAGTACTTC.

This clonotype was observed a few times. This chain connects TRBV7-2 to TRBJ1-1; D not resolved. CDR3 length: 15 residues. Germline CDR1 SGHTA, CDR2 FQGNSA. V was clipped by 4 bases and J by 0 bases, with 12 bases between them. Here the CDR3 DNA reads TGTGCCAGCAGCTCCCGGTGGTCAGTGAACACTGAAGCTTTCTTT. It is translated as CASSSRWSVNTEAFF.

This clonotype turned up a few times. Relative to the germline gene, one junction end is altered; a read error may explain this. This sequence joins TRBV6-5 and TRBJ2-5; weak D call: TRBD2 (7 bases). The CDR3 totals 15 residues. Germline CDR1 reads MNHEY; CDR2 reads SVGAGI. Written as DNA, the CDR3 is TGTGCCAGCAGTGACTCAGGGAGGGGGCAAGAGACCCAGTACTTC. Encoded protein: CASSDSGRGQETQYF.

This chain links TRBV19 with TRBJ2-7; TRBD1 matches at 7 bases. The CDR3 spans 13 residues. Looked up from germline, CDR1 is LNHDA and CDR2 is SQIVND (reference sequence). The J segment lost 5 bases and the V segment lost 5 bases, leaving 6 bases of the junction unmatched. Here the CDR3 reads CASSDRVSDEQYF. The CDR3 coding sequence is TGTGCCAGTAGTGACAGGGTATCAGACGAGCAGTACTTC.

The chain employs TRBV6-2 or TRBV6-3 and TRBJ2-7; D possibly uses TRBD1 or TRBD2 (5 bases each). The V end was cut by 2 bases, the J end by 1 base, with 12 bases between. This CDR3 contains 15 residues. Germline V gives CDR1 MNHEY, CDR2 SVGEGT. The CDR3 protein is CASSYRGTVSYEQYF. The CDR3 bases are TGTGCCAGCAGTTACCGTGGGACGGTATCCTACGAGCAGTACTTC.

The chain carries TRBV6-1 and TRBJ2-1; no reliable D call. CDR1 is MNHNS and CDR2 is SASEGT in the germline V gene. V was pared by 5 bases and J by 0 bases, with 14 bases between. CDR3 length equals 16 residues. The CDR3 loop is CASSPGSLSSYNEQFF. The DNA for the CDR3 is TGTGCCAGCAGTCCCGGCAGTTTGAGCTCCTACAATGAGCAGTTCTTC.

This clonotype was found many times. The chain couples TRBV5-5 to TRBJ2-1; D gene unclear. Germline lookup yields CDR1 SGHKS and CDR2 YYEKEE (reference sequence). The CDR3 covers 14 residues. V lost 2 bases to trimming and J lost 2 bases, with 8 bases between them. This CDR3 is CASSFRVTYNEQFF. In nucleotides, the CDR3 is TGTGCCAGCAGCTTCCGGGTGACCTACAATGAGCAGTTCTTC.